This T cell receptor beta chain was sequenced in a study of cytomegalovirus exposure and HLA in healthy donors. For the study at large: A subsequent analysis stated that the roughly 130 validation repertoires were run on the same platform as the 650 to 850 first-cohort repertoires. Study-level findings and limits: According to the study, approximately 150 TCR beta chains were cytomegalovirus-associated.

Clones were read by immunoSEQ multiplex PCR, and TCRdb kept only the in-frame ones, dropping some. Of 250,000 or so clones listed, roughly 87% are singletons. The donors were part of the validation cohort of fewer than 150 subjects. That cohort was separate from the first cohort, which comprised 500 to 700 subjects. The CDR3 runs 15 residues. Per the germline V gene, CDR1 is LGHNA and CDR2 is YNFKEQ. Germline trimming cut 4 bases from V and 5 bases from J; bases unmatched to any gene: 11. Notes on this clone: Its target is unknown.

Material: PBMCs. The chain has TRBV4-2 and TRBJ2-7; 7 bases agree with TRBD2. The TCR comes from a man in his late teens or twenties in good health and CMV-seropositive. CDR3 sequence reads: CASSLRAGVGNEQYF. The DNA of the CDR3 is TGTGCCAGCAGCCTTAGGGCGGGAGTAGGGAACGAGCAGTACTTC.